One and the same sample provided the 29 T cell receptor beta chains below, sequenced in a study of blood T cell repertoires in COVID-19. Profiled with immunoSEQ multiplex PCR; TCRdb holds only in-frame clones, not every one. Seen here are 35,000 to 50,000 clones, around 90% observed once, and the top ten hold about 4.3%. Sequencing was performed on peripheral blood. Receptors originate from a man in his fifties or sixties with acute or convalescent COVID-19.

The CDR3 reads CASSPGQGQGEQYF. The CDR3 nucleotides are TGTGCCAGCTCACCTGGACAGGGCCAAGGGGAGCAGTACTTC. The chain uses TRBV18 and TRBJ2-7, with 8 bases aligning to TRBD1. CDR1 is KGHSH, CDR2 LQKENI, per germline. This CDR3 region has 14 residues. V shed 3 bases, J shed 7 bases, and the junction held 8 bases outside the gene matches.

V is TRBV7-2 and J is TRBJ1-5, with D tentatively TRBD1 (5 bases). Per the germline V gene, CDR1 is SGHTA and CDR2 is FQGNSA. CDR3 size: 12 residues. V was shortened by 8 bases and J by 2 bases, with 7 bases between the two germline ends. The CDR3 here is CASAGGNQPQHF. The CDR3 DNA reads as TGTGCCAGCGCGGGGGGCAATCAGCCCCAGCATTTT.

The V and J genes are TRBV11-2 and TRBJ1-5; TRBD1 is a possible D gene (5 bases). CDR1 is SGHAT and CDR2 is FQNNGV in the germline V gene. V lost 5 bases and J lost 1, with 18 bases in between. The CDR3 consists of 17 residues. The CDR3 here is CASSPHPQGGSNQPQHF. CDR3 in DNA: TGTGCCAGCAGCCCTCACCCCCAGGGTGGAAGCAATCAGCCCCAGCATTTT.

V is TRBV19 and J is TRBJ1-5; no reliable D call. Germline CDR1 and CDR2: LNHDA and SQIVND (reference sequence). V lost 7 bases to trimming and J lost 2 bases, with 18 bases between them. The CDR3 runs 16 residues. CDR3 nucleotide sequence: TGTGCCAGTACCGATACCCCTAGTCCCCGCAATCAGCCCCAGCATTTT. Protein product: CASTDTPSPRNQPQHF.

The chain combines TRBV10-3 with TRBJ2-1; 9 nucleotides align to TRBD1. Germline CDR1 and CDR2: ENHRY and SYGVKD. V dropped 5 bases and J dropped 6; count of bases not matched to a gene: 11. CDR3 size: 16 residues. The CDR3 DNA reads TGTGCCATCAGTACCCGGACAGGGGAAAGAGGCAATGAGCAGTTCTTC. It translates to CAISTRTGERGNEQFF.

V and J are TRBV13 and TRBJ1-6, with D uncertain. Germline V gene lookup returns CDR1 PRHDT and CDR2 FYEKMQ (reference sequence). The CDR3 is made up of 16 amino acids. With 5 bases removed from V and 4 bases from J, the gap between germline ends came to 15 bases. CDR3 sequence reads: CASSRRSGLYNSPLHF. DNA for the CDR3: TGTGCCAGCAGCCGGAGGTCAGGACTTTATAATTCACCCCTCCACTTT.

The V call is TRBV24-1, the J call TRBJ2-1; 8 bases match TRBD1. Trimming cost V 4 bases and J 8 bases; bases outside gene matches: 15. The CDR3 loop spans 17 amino acids. Germline loops: CDR1 KGHDR, CDR2 SFDVKD. The CDR3 nucleotides are TGTGCCACCAGTGACTCTAATCCGGGACAGGCCCTGCATGAGCAGTTCTTC. Amino acids: CATSDSNPGQALHEQFF.

This clone was observed once. V is TRBV5-1 and J is TRBJ1-1; 8 nucleotides match TRBD1. CDR1 is SGHRS and CDR2 is YFSETQ in the germline V gene. Trimming removed 4 bases from V and 6 bases from J; junction bases left unmatched: 8. There are 14 residues in the CDR3. The CDR3 DNA is TGCGCCAGCAGCATACAGGGGGGACTTTCTGAAGCTTTCTTT. Its protein product is CASSIQGGLSEAFF.

This clone was found once. The chain employs TRBV18 and TRBJ2-3, with a tentative D call TRBD1 (6 bases). The germline V and J ends were trimmed by 5 bases and 1 base, with 16 bases remaining between them. Germline-derived CDR1 and CDR2 are KGHSH and LQKENI. The CDR3 totals 16 residues. CDR3 DNA: TGTGCCAGCTCAAGCCTCAGGGGTGTCGGCACAGATACGCAGTATTTT. Translating gives CASSSLRGVGTDTQYF.

This clone is medium-sized in the sample. The CDR3 reads CASSLRDSKVLYF. The CDR3 nucleotides are TGTGCCAGCAGCCTCAGGGACAGCAAAGTCCTGTATTTT. This chain connects TRBV5-6 to TRBJ2-3; 7 bases are shared with TRBD1. Trimming took 4 bases from V and 14 from J; bases not matched to a gene: 13. There are 13 residues in the CDR3. Per the germline V gene, CDR1 is SGHDT and CDR2 is YYEEEE.

This clone was picked up a small number of times. This chain links TRBV7-2 with TRBJ1-1; D is undetermined. With 2 bases removed from V and 0 bases from J, the gap between germline ends came to 10 bases. The germline V gene encodes CDR1 SGHTA and CDR2 FQGNSA. There are 15 residues in the CDR3. CDR3: CASSLMGQMNTEAFF. In nucleotides, the CDR3 is TGTGCCAGCAGCTTAATGGGCCAGATGAACACTGAAGCTTTCTTT.

In this sample, this clone turned up a few times. V usage is TRBV19 and J usage is TRBJ2-7, with D unclear. Trimming stripped 4 bases from V and 3 bases from J, with 16 bases between. This CDR3 is built from 15 residues. Germline lookup yields CDR1 LNHDA and CDR2 SQIVND (reference sequence). The CDR3 DNA reads as TGTGCCAGTAGTAAATCGTCGTCACCCTACTACGAGCAGTACTTC. Amino acids: CASSKSSSPYYEQYF.

This clone showed up just a few times. V gene TRBV9 combines with J gene TRBJ1-2; D is unclear. The CDR3 runs to 15 residues. Deletions cut 2 bases from V and 9 bases from J, with 20 bases between. In germline, CDR1 is SGDLS, CDR2 YYNGEE. The CDR3 nucleotides are TGTGCCAGCAGCGTCCAGGCAGCGGATCGTATTAGCTACACCTTC. It codes for CASSVQAADRISYTF.

This clone was counted once. Written as DNA, the CDR3 is TGTGCCAGCAGTCCCTTACAGGGGGCGCGTCAGCCCCAGCATTTT. The encoded protein is CASSPLQGARQPQHF. The chain recombines TRBV27 with TRBJ1-5; the match to TRBD1 covers 9 bases. Germline trimming cut 5 bases from V and 6 bases from J; bases unmatched to any gene: 8. The germline V gene has CDR1 MNHEY and CDR2 SMNVEV (reference sequence). This CDR3 is 15 amino acids long.

J is TRBJ1-3 and V is TRBV5-1; D is unclear. Per germline, CDR1 SGHRS and CDR2 YFSETQ. The CDR3 consists of 15 residues. Trimming left V 4 bases short and J 0 bases short, with 11 bases between. CDR3 in amino acids: CASSPDGNSGNTIYF. In DNA, the CDR3 is TGCGCCAGCAGCCCGGACGGGAACTCTGGAAACACCATATATTTT.

The chain couples TRBV12-5 to TRBJ1-1; tentatively, D is TRBD1 (5 bases). Germline CDR1 reads LGHNT; CDR2 reads FRNRAP. CDR3 size: 19 residues. Trimming cost V 0 bases and J 5 bases, with 25 bases left between them. As DNA, the CDR3 is TGTGCTAGTGGTTTGGTACGGATAAAGGGACCTCGACTAGGGACTGAAGCTTTCTTT. Protein: CASGLVRIKGPRLGTEAFF.

This clone was observed a handful of times. This chain connects TRBV7-3 to TRBJ2-3; 8 bases line up with TRBD2. The CDR3 is 16 amino acids. V trimming: 4 bases; J trimming: 2 bases; junction bases outside the gene matches: 8. From germline, CDR1 is SGHTA and CDR2 FQGTGA. This CDR3 is CASSSGLGEDTDTQYF. CDR3 coding DNA: TGTGCCAGCAGCTCGGGACTAGGAGAAGACACAGATACGCAGTATTTT.

This chain joins TRBV2 and TRBJ1-1; D is perhaps TRBD1 (5 bases). Between the trimmed V and J ends, which lost 5 bases and 14 bases, there was a span of 18 bases. The germline CDR1 and CDR2 sequences are SNHLY and FYNNEI. This CDR3 comprises 12 residues. The CDR3 loop is CASSNRMFPGFF. CDR3 nucleotide sequence: TGTGCCAGCAGTAACAGGATGTTCCCCGGGTTCTTT.

This clone was counted a single time. The chain joins TRBV10-1 to TRBJ1-2, with 7 bases lining up with TRBD1. The V and J ends lost 7 bases and 4 bases, in that order; junction bases with no gene match: 27. Germline V gene lookup returns CDR1 WNHNN and CDR2 SYGVQD (reference sequence). This CDR3 is 20 amino acids long. This chain's CDR3 is CASNFLRGLAGGRGAYGYTF. In DNA, the CDR3 is TGCGCCAGCAATTTTTTACGGGGCTTAGCAGGCGGCAGGGGGGCCTATGGCTACACCTTC.

CDR3 nucleotide sequence: TGTGCCAGCAGTTACTGGACAGCAAACTATGGCTACACCTTC. Its protein is CASSYWTANYGYTF. This chain joins TRBV6-2 or TRBV6-3 and TRBJ1-2; maybe TRBD1 (6 bases). CDR1 is MNHEY, CDR2 SVGEGT, per germline. This CDR3 is built from 14 residues. Trimming took off 1 base at V and 2 bases at J, with 8 bases between the two ends.

This clone was recorded once. CDR3 region: CATSREGHLNTEAFF. Here the CDR3 DNA reads TGTGCCACCAGCAGAGAAGGACACTTGAACACTGAAGCTTTCTTT. The V gene is TRBV15, the J gene TRBJ1-1; tentative D call: TRBD1 (5 bases). V was trimmed by 0 bases and J by 0 bases, leaving 8 bases between them. The CDR3 is made up of 15 amino acids. The germline gives CDR1 LNHNV, CDR2 YYDKDF (reference sequence). Full variable domain (missing parts from reference TRBV15 and TRBJ1-1): DAMVIQNPRYQVTQFGKPVTLSCSQTLNHNVMYWYQQKSSQAPKLLFHYYDKDFNNEADTPDNFQSRRPNTSFCFLDIRSPGLGDTAMYLCATSREGHLNTEAFFGQGTRLTVV.

This clone has more than one count but fewer than ten. The chain uses TRBV4-2 and TRBJ2-2; unclear D gene. Germline CDR1 reads LGHNA; CDR2 reads YNFKEQ. This CDR3 is 15 amino acids long. Trimming removed 0 bases at V and 1 base at J, with 6 bases between. The CDR3: CASSQETVNTGELFF. For the CDR3, the DNA is TGTGCCAGCAGCCAAGAGACTGTGAACACCGGGGAGCTGTTTTTT.

The chain has TRBV29-1 and TRBJ2-1, with 7 bases matching TRBD1. The junction had 8 bases not matched to a gene; V was cut back by 1 base and J by 5 bases. The length of the CDR3 is 15 residues. Per germline, CDR1 SQVTM and CDR2 ANQGSEA. DNA of the CDR3: TGCAGCGTTGAAGTTGGGACAGCAAGCCACAATGAGCAGTTCTTC. It codes for CSVEVGTASHNEQFF.

CDR3 sequence: CASSPQVFSNQPQHF. In DNA, the CDR3 is TGTGCCAGCAGCCCACAGGTTTTTAGCAATCAGCCCCAGCATTTT. The chain combines TRBV27 with TRBJ1-5; D is possibly TRBD1 (5 bases). This CDR3 has 15 residues. Germline V gives CDR1 MNHEY, CDR2 SMNVEV (reference sequence). V was pared by 6 bases and J by 0 bases, with 12 bases between.

This clone has only a few counts. This chain joins TRBV4-2 and TRBJ2-2; 7 positions match TRBD1. Losses at the gene ends were 4 bases for V and 0 bases for J; bases not matched to a gene: 5. The CDR3 totals 16 residues. Germline CDR1 reads LGHNA; CDR2 reads YNFKEQ. CDR3 sequence (DNA): TGTGCCAGCAGCCCGACGGGACAGACGAACACCGGGGAGCTGTTTTTT. Translating it yields CASSPTGQTNTGELFF.

The chain joins TRBV19 to TRBJ1-2, with 9 nucleotides matching TRBD1. V was pared by 5 bases and J by 7 bases, with 8 bases of the junction left unmatched. This CDR3 is 14 amino acids long. Germline V gene lookup returns CDR1 LNHDA and CDR2 SQIVND (reference sequence). This CDR3 is CASSPKTGGFGYTF. In DNA, the CDR3 is TGTGCCAGTAGTCCCAAGACAGGGGGGTTTGGCTACACCTTC.

A few counts support this clone. The chain uses TRBV2 and TRBJ2-1, with D possibly TRBD1 on 6 matching bases. This CDR3 contains 14 residues. V shed 6 bases and J shed 9 bases, with 18 bases lying between them. The germline V gene has CDR1 SNHLY and CDR2 FYNNEI. The CDR3 DNA sequence: TGTGCCAGCAGCCCATCAACAGGGTTTACTGAGCAGTTCTTC. It yields the protein CASSPSTGFTEQFF.

The chain uses TRBV29-1 and TRBJ2-3, with 9 bases that match TRBD2. Trimming removed 7 bases from V and 1 base from J; junction bases left unmatched: 9. This CDR3 has 15 residues. Germline V lookup: CDR1 SQVTM, CDR2 ANQGSEA. The CDR3 region has the DNA TGCAGCGCAGCGGGGGGTCCCAACCGCACAGATACGCAGTATTTT. Residues: CSAAGGPNRTDTQYF.

This clone was observed a handful of times. This chain uses TRBV7-6 with TRBJ1-3, with D possibly matching TRBD1 (6 bases). Germline values: CDR1 SGHVS, CDR2 FNYEAQ. The V end lost 5 bases, the J end lost 4 bases, and 18 bases lay between the germline ends. The CDR3 consists of 16 residues. CDR3 coding DNA: TGTGCCAGCAGCCCCCTCGGGGGGGCTAGGGGAAACACCATATATTTT. It yields the protein CASSPLGGARGNTIYF.